This section outlines one T cell receptor beta chain sequence together with its context. Measured with immunoSEQ multiplex PCR; TCRdb has only the in-frame clones, and not every one. The profile shows roughly 53,000 clones, more than 85% of them singletons. This sample was included in a study of blood T cell repertoires in COVID-19. The overall study: Both acute and convalescent COVID-19 samples were obtained from the United States, Italy and Spain.

V lost 0 bases, J lost 5 bases, and 6 bases stayed unmatched. The CDR3 sequence is 15 residues long. Germline CDR1 is SGDLS and CDR2 is YYNGEE. The sequence derives from a human donor in a cohort sampled during active COVID-19. The rearrangement uses TRBV9 and TRBJ2-5, with 8 bases identical to TRBD2. Sample: peripheral blood. The CDR3 nucleotides read TGTGCCAGCAGCGTAGGCGGGGGGCGCGGGGAGACCCAGTACTTC. Protein product: CASSVGGGRGETQYF.